The T cell receptor (beta chain) under discussion was sequenced for a study of blood T cell repertoires in COVID-19. Study in general: Samples taken during acute and convalescent COVID-19 were collected in the United States, Italy and Spain. T cells, B-cell-depleted T cells, or PBMCs provided the cDNA or gDNA that served as material.

TCRdb's copy holds only in-frame clones and misses some; the assay was immunoSEQ multiplex PCR. The table includes 150,000 to 200,000 clones, 88% detected once. CDR1 and CDR2 from the germline V gene are MNHNY and SVGAGI (reference sequence). Deletions cut 6 bases from V and 1 base from J, with 13 bases between. This CDR3 has 14 residues. Cohort 3 recovery required two negative PCRs, clearance, or symptom resolution. The sequence derives from a woman between 18 and 29 years old who had recovered from COVID-19. The chain carries TRBV6-6 and TRBJ2-7, with D tentatively TRBD1 (6 bases). The sequenced sample consisted of PBMCs or T cells enriched from blood (not recorded which). The CDR3 DNA reads TGTGCCAGCAGCGACAGGTACCCATCCTACGAGCAGTACTTC. The encoded protein is CASSDRYPSYEQYF.